One sample yielded the 13 T cell receptor beta chains listed below, sequenced in a study of PD-L1 blockade in urothelial cancer. Sequencing used immunoSEQ multiplex PCR; TCRdb keeps in-frame clones, though not all of them. The repertoire consists of more than 85,000 clones, with roughly 87% occurring once and the leading ten covering roughly 2%. As for time point: pretreatment peripheral blood. The sequencing used PBMCs, collected around atezolizumab (anti-PD-L1) treatment. The receptors come from a man in his fifties or sixties with urothelial cancer.

The chain couples TRBV5-4 to TRBJ1-3; 9 bases are shared with TRBD1. Germline CDR1 is SGHNT and CDR2 is YYREEE (reference sequence). The ends lost 4 bases at V and 4 bases at J; junction bases unmatched: 12. This CDR3 region has 17 residues. DNA of the CDR3: TGTGCCAGCAGCATGCCCGGACAGGGGAGCTTCGGAAACACCATATATTTT. Protein sequence: CASSMPGQGSFGNTIYF.

The table lists this clone with a few counts. The chain uses TRBV6-6 and TRBJ1-1; weak D call: TRBD1 (6 bases). The CDR3 is made up of 16 amino acids. V was cut by 5 bases and J by 8 bases, with 24 bases left in between. CDR1 is MNHNY and CDR2 is SVGAGI in the germline V gene (reference sequence). For the CDR3, the DNA is TGTGCCAGCAGTCAACTAGGGGACACCAAGCCACGGGAAGCTTTCTTT. Protein product: CASSQLGDTKPREAFF.

This clone was seen just once. The chain recombines TRBV7-2 with TRBJ2-7; 8 bases are shared with TRBD2. J was trimmed by 4 bases and V by 0 bases; bases with no gene match: 5. CDR1 is SGHTA and CDR2 is FQGNSA in the germline V gene. The CDR3 runs 15 residues. CDR3 amino acids: CASSLAAGGQYEQYF. CDR3 sequence (DNA): TGTGCCAGCAGCTTAGCGGCGGGGGGTCAGTACGAGCAGTACTTC.

The rearrangement links TRBV28 to TRBJ1-5; possible D gene TRBD1, 5 bases. CDR3 size: 12 residues. Germline V lookup: CDR1 MDHEN, CDR2 SYDVKM. V was pared by 6 bases and J by 6 bases, with 9 bases between. CDR3 sequence (DNA): TGTGCCAGCAGCCAGGGATCTCAGCCCCAGCATTTT. The encoded protein is CASSQGSQPQHF.

The chain links TRBV5-1 to TRBJ1-2; TRBD1 might be the D (5 bases). V lost 2 bases and J lost 4, with 18 bases in between. The CDR3 runs to 16 residues. CDR1 and CDR2 from the germline V gene are SGHRS and YFSETQ. The CDR3 loop is CASSLGGGGGVYGYTF. The CDR3 DNA sequence: TGCGCCAGCAGCTTAGGAGGCGGGGGAGGGGTCTATGGCTACACCTTC.

Here the CDR3 DNA reads TGTGCCAGCAGCCGGACTAGCCTCTCCTACAATGAGCAGTTCTTC. This codes for CASSRTSLSYNEQFF. The chain joins TRBV7-3 to TRBJ2-1; 8 positions agree with TRBD2. Germline V gene data show CDR1 as SGHTA and CDR2 as FQGTGA. The CDR3 has 15 amino acids. Losses at the gene ends were 5 bases for V and 0 bases for J; bases not matched to a gene: 3.

The chain uses TRBV5-1 and TRBJ2-7, with D tentatively TRBD2 (6 bases). Germline assignment: CDR1 SGHRS and CDR2 YFSETQ. This CDR3 is built from 14 residues. The V end was cut by 5 bases, the J end by 2 bases, with 14 bases between. The CDR3 sequence is CASSSGTPPYEQYF. CDR3 coding DNA: TGCGCCAGCAGTTCCGGGACTCCTCCCTACGAGCAGTACTTC. The full variable domain, with the rest looked up from reference TRBV5-1 and TRBJ2-7, is KAGVTQTPRYLIKTRGQQVTLSCSPISGHRSVSWYQQTPGQGLQFLFEYFSETQRNKGNFPGRFSGRQFSNSRSEMNVSTLELGDSALYLCASSSGTPPYEQYFGPGTRLTVT.

The chain carries TRBV11-2 and TRBJ1-3; D ambiguous. V was pared by 1 base and J by 3 bases, with 13 bases between. This CDR3 contains 16 residues. Germline loops: CDR1 SGHAT, CDR2 FQNNGV. CDR3 sequence (DNA): TGTGCCAGCAGCTTAGGTACCGCCAGGCGTGGAAACACCATATATTTT. Its translation: CASSLGTARRGNTIYF.

The chain uses TRBV9 and TRBJ1-4; 11 bases align to TRBD1. Losses at the gene ends were 4 bases for V and 8 bases for J; bases not matched to a gene: 7. From germline, CDR1 is SGDLS and CDR2 YYNGEE. The CDR3 has 15 amino acids. The CDR3 sequence: CASSPRDRGGEKLFF. CDR3 bases: TGTGCCAGCAGCCCTCGGGACAGGGGGGGAGAAAAACTGTTTTTT.

The genes are TRBV2 and TRBJ2-5, with D perhaps matching TRBD2 (5 bases). Germline CDR1 SNHLY, CDR2 FYNNEI. The CDR3 contains 13 residues. The V end lost 2 bases, the J end lost 13 bases, and 17 bases lay between the germline ends. CDR3 residues: CASSEPGMVKSYF. In DNA form, the CDR3 reads TGTGCCAGCAGTGAACCGGGAATGGTTAAGTCGTACTTC.

The CDR3 region is CSVRQYTGELFF. The CDR3 bases are TGCAGCGTCCGACAGTACACCGGGGAGCTGTTTTTT. The chain couples TRBV29-1 to TRBJ2-2, with a tentative D call TRBD1 (5 bases). The CDR3 totals 12 residues. Germline V lookup: CDR1 SQVTM, CDR2 ANQGSEA. V gave up 6 bases and J gave up 3 bases, with 8 bases separating them.

The V and J genes are TRBV28 and TRBJ1-1; maybe TRBD1 (6 bases). The CDR3 covers 19 residues. Germline CDR1 and CDR2: MDHEN and SYDVKM. Trimming took off 8 bases at V and 0 bases at J, with 28 bases between the two ends. The CDR3 here is CASRPQGWLRGILNTEAFF. CDR3 in DNA: TGTGCCAGCCGCCCACAGGGATGGTTGAGGGGGATTTTGAACACTGAAGCTTTCTTT.

The J gene is TRBJ2-2, the V gene TRBV9; maybe TRBD2 (5 bases). V lost 0 bases and J lost 3, with 9 bases in between. The V gene's germline CDR1 is SGDLS and CDR2 YYNGEE. The CDR3 is 15 amino acids. CDR3 sequence reads: CASSVALGDTGELFF. The CDR3 nucleotides are TGTGCCAGCAGCGTAGCACTCGGGGACACCGGGGAGCTGTTTTTT.